This T cell receptor (beta chain) was retrieved from a study of CD8 T cells in Susac syndrome. Germline loops: CDR1 MNHEY, CDR2 SVGAGI. The CDR3 extends over 16 amino acids. Trimming took 4 bases from V and 0 from J, leaving 13 bases between them. CD8+ and CD4+ blood T cells underwent TCR beta sequencing. The patients serving as multiple sclerosis controls were treatment-naive. They had stable or active relapsing-remitting disease and fulfilled revised McDonald criteria. TEMRA cells were enriched by FACS, and CD4+ and CD8+ T cells were negatively isolated. The RNA, about 0.5 to 1 ug, was put through reverse transcription using random hexamers. The method of amplification for TCR beta CDR3 was immunoSEQ multiplex PCR, covering 54 Vbeta and 13 Jbeta. TCRdb processed the immunoSEQ multiplex PCR reads anew with MiXCR; each CDR3 protein has one entry. The sample holds 120,000 or so distinct CDR3 sequences, approximately 94% seen once.

Sequenced material: CD4+ T cells from PBMCs. This clonotype was obtained from a human donor with multiple sclerosis. V and J are TRBV6-5 and TRBJ1-5, with TRBD1 as a possible D gene (5 bases). CDR3 protein: CASSFAGGDSNQPQHF. The CDR3 DNA reads TGTGCCAGCAGTTTCGCCGGGGGGGATAGCAATCAGCCCCAGCATTTT.